This T cell receptor beta chain was captured in a study of neoadjuvant anti-PD-1 for oral cavity cancer. The table came from immunoSEQ multiplex PCR; TCRdb's copy has only in-frame clones and leaves some out. The table has 9,000 to 13,000 clones, about 50% seen once. This clone has only a few counts. This CDR3 contains 15 residues. V was trimmed by 6 bases and J by 5 bases, leaving 19 bases between them. Germline V gene sequence: CDR1 SGHAT, CDR2 FQNNGV. The specimen was tumor tissue, collected before nivolumab (anti-PD-1) treatment. The clonotype originates from a person aged 35-79 years with oral cavity squamous cell carcinoma. The chain uses TRBV11-2 and TRBJ1-1, with D uncertain. CDR3 region: CASRPVRGGGTEAFF. The DNA of the CDR3 is TGTGCCAGCAGGCCTGTTCGTGGCGGAGGGACTGAAGCTTTCTTT.